The rows below give T cell receptor beta chains drawn from one sample of a study of blood T cell repertoires in COVID-19. Assay: immunoSEQ multiplex PCR; the TCRdb copy retains only in-frame clones and omits some. The sample lists 350,000 or so clones; approximately 82% were seen once. The source material was peripheral blood. The receptors here all came from a man under 40 with active or convalescent COVID-19. The CDR3 runs from the conserved cysteine through the conserved F or W. The D gene is left open where the match is weak. Expanded clones get a size class; other rows say once, few or many, or leave the size out.

. TRBD2 TRBJ2-1 17 TRBV6-2/TRBV6-3 CASSYSQAGDSYNEQFF TGTGCCAGCAGTTACTCACAAGCGGGAGACTCCTACAATGAGCAGTTCTTC
. TRBD2 TRBJ2-3 16 TRBV2 CASSFRLAGAGDTQYF TGTGCCAGCAGTTTCCGACTAGCGGGGGCAGGAGATACGCAGTATTTT
. . TRBJ2-5 11 TRBV30 CACGGWETQYF TGTGCCTGTGGCGGGTGGGAGACCCAGTACTTC
. . TRBJ1-4 17 TRBV2 CASGPPGGASRNEKLFF TGTGCCAGCGGACCGCCGGGGGGCGCCAGCCGGAATGAAAAACTGTTTTTT
. . TRBJ1-1 14 TRBV6-2/TRBV6-3 CASSSTGRVTEAFF TGTGCCAGCAGCTCCACAGGGAGGGTCACTGAAGCTTTCTTT
. . TRBJ2-7 15 TRBV5-4 CASSLGGTGSYEQYF TGTGCCAGCAGCTTGGGTGGGACTGGGTCCTACGAGCAGTACTTC
. . TRBJ1-5 14 TRBV7-2 CASSLWADNQPQHF TGTGCCAGCAGCTTATGGGCAGATAATCAGCCCCAGCATTTT
. . TRBJ2-3 13 TRBV6-5 CASLVWERDTQYF TGTGCCAGCTTGGTCTGGGAGAGAGATACGCAGTATTTT
. TRBD1 TRBJ1-1 15 TRBV9 CASSLRDSFNTEAFF TGTGCCAGCAGCCTAAGGGACAGTTTCAACACTGAAGCTTTCTTT
. TRBD1 TRBJ2-1 15 TRBV2 CASSGDRAFNNEQFF TGTGCCAGCAGTGGGGACAGGGCATTCAACAATGAGCAGTTCTTC
. . TRBJ2-7 15 TRBV4-3 CASSQERRMAYEQYF TGCGCCAGCAGCCAAGAGAGGCGGATGGCCTACGAGCAGTACTTC
. . TRBJ2-7 12 TRBV10-3 CAISGPSYEQYF TGTGCCATCAGTGGGCCCTCCTACGAGCAGTACTTC
. . TRBJ1-3 16 TRBV3-1/TRBV3-2 CASSQEPGQLGNTIYF TGTGCCAGCAGCCAAGAACCGGGACAACTTGGAAACACCATATATTTT
. TRBD2 TRBJ2-5 16 TRBV18 CASSPPTGGGQETQYF TGTGCCAGCTCACCACCGACGGGAGGGGGGCAAGAGACCCAGTACTTC
. TRBD2 TRBJ2-5 14 TRBV18 CASSPGGSPETQYF TGTGCCAGCTCACCCGGCGGGAGCCCGGAGACCCAGTACTTC
once . TRBJ2-5 12 TRBV11-3 CASSSARETQYF TGTGCCAGCAGCTCAGCCAGGGAGACCCAGTACTTC
. . TRBJ1-1 14 TRBV29-1 CSVGGFDMNTEAFF TGCAGCGTAGGGGGTTTCGACATGAACACTGAAGCTTTCTTT
. . TRBJ1-2 14 TRBV6-5 CATTLTGTAEGYTF TGTGCCACCACCCTGACAGGAACCGCGGAGGGCTACACCTTC
. TRBD1 TRBJ1-2 13 TRBV19 CASSTLTGSGYTF TGTGCCAGTAGTACCCTGACAGGGTCCGGCTACACCTTC
. TRBD1 TRBJ2-2 14 TRBV10-3 CAIRGQGPTGELFF TGTGCCATCAGGGGACAGGGTCCCACCGGGGAGCTGTTTTTT
few TRBD2 TRBJ2-2 17 TRBV19 CASSIPSGRASTGELFF TGTGCCAGTAGTATACCTAGCGGGAGGGCATCCACCGGGGAGCTGTTTTTT
. . TRBJ1-4 15 TRBV5-1 CASTTDSAPNEKLFF TGCGCCAGCACGACAGACAGCGCCCCTAATGAAAAACTGTTTTTT
. . TRBJ1-6 14 TRBV27 CASSSQGITSPLHF TGTGCCAGCAGTTCCCAGGGGATCACTTCACCCCTCCACTTT
once . TRBJ2-7 13 TRBV28 CASSLLETYEQYF TGTGCCAGCAGTTTGCTAGAAACCTACGAGCAGTACTTC
. . TRBJ2-2 14 TRBV7-8 CASSLDTSVGELFF TGTGCCAGCAGCTTGGACACGTCGGTCGGGGAGCTGTTTTTT
. . TRBJ1-2 13 TRBV2 CASSGTDSEGYTF TGTGCCAGCAGTGGTACGGACTCAGAGGGCTACACCTTC
. . TRBJ2-5 14 TRBV7-2 CASSLVGIQETQYF TGTGCCAGCAGCTTAGTCGGGATCCAAGAGACCCAGTACTTC
. . TRBJ2-7 15 TRBV28 CASSLSLPESYEQYF TGTGCCAGCAGTTTGAGTCTCCCGGAGTCCTACGAGCAGTACTTC
. TRBD2 TRBJ2-1 15 TRBV4-3 CASSHGLADYNEQFF TGCGCCAGCAGCCACGGGCTAGCGGACTACAATGAGCAGTTCTTC
. . TRBJ1-2 13 TRBV7-8 CASSLQGSYGYTF TGTGCCAGCAGCTTACAGGGCTCCTATGGCTACACCTTC
. . TRBJ1-1 13 TRBV3-1/TRBV3-2 CASSQDLGARIFF TGTGCCAGCAGCCAAGATCTGGGGGCCCGAATCTTTTTT
. TRBD1 TRBJ1-5 16 TRBV6-2/TRBV6-3 CASSLLGTGANQPQHF TGTGCCAGCAGTCTATTGGGGACAGGGGCAAATCAGCCCCAGCATTTT
. . TRBJ1-5 15 TRBV7-8 CASSLQGNSNQPQHF TGTGCCAGCAGCTTACAGGGTAATAGCAATCAGCCCCAGCATTTT
. . TRBJ1-2 11 TRBV6-1 CASSELFGYTF TGTGCCAGCAGTGAACTATTCGGCTACACCTTC
. TRBD2 TRBJ2-1 16 TRBV5-8 CASSLRLANSYNEQFF TGTGCCAGCAGCTTGAGACTAGCGAACTCCTACAATGAGCAGTTCTTC
. TRBD1 TRBJ1-1 17 TRBV5-4 CASSQGTGWPMNTEAFF TGTGCCAGCAGCCAGGGGACAGGATGGCCGATGAACACTGAAGCTTTCTTT
. TRBD1 TRBJ2-1 16 TRBV28 CASSLFRDRLRNEQFF TGTGCCAGCAGTCTCTTCCGGGACAGACTTAGGAATGAGCAGTTCTTC
. . TRBJ1-2 14 TRBV12-5 CASGLASVNYGYTF TGTGCTAGTGGTTTGGCTTCAGTGAACTATGGCTACACCTTC
. . TRBJ1-6 12 TRBV12-3/TRBV12-4 CASSFPNSPLHF TGTGCCAGCAGTTTTCCGAATTCACCCCTCCACTTT
many . TRBJ2-2 16 TRBV4-3 CASSPLGWGGTGELFF TGCGCCAGCAGCCCCCTTGGCTGGGGCGGCACCGGGGAGCTGTTTTTT
once . TRBJ2-1 15 TRBV14 CASSPRQSVYNEQFF TGTGCCAGCAGCCCCCGACAGAGTGTGTACAATGAGCAGTTCTTC
. . TRBJ2-3 14 TRBV14 CASSLSGGADTQYF TGTGCCAGCAGCCTATCCGGAGGGGCAGATACGCAGTATTTT
. TRBD2 TRBJ2-1 15 TRBV9 CASNPTSGGYNEQFF TGTGCCAGCAACCCTACTAGCGGGGGCTACAATGAGCAGTTCTTC
. . TRBJ1-4 14 TRBV28 CASSFSPTNEKLFF TGTGCCAGCAGTTTTAGTCCAACTAATGAAAAACTGTTTTTT
. . TRBJ1-1 13 TRBV18 CASSPNRDTEAFF TGTGCCAGCTCACCAAACAGGGACACTGAAGCTTTCTTT
. . TRBJ1-3 15 TRBV3-1/TRBV3-2 CASSQAPSSGNTIYF TGTGCCAGCAGCCAAGCTCCGAGCTCTGGAAACACCATATATTTT
. . TRBJ1-3 11 TRBV12-3/TRBV12-4 CASSDSGIPYF TGTGCCAGCAGTGACTCCGGGATCCCTTATTTT
. . TRBJ1-2 14 TRBV10-3 CAISESPANYGYTF TGTGCCATCAGTGAGTCCCCAGCTAACTATGGCTACACCTTC
. . TRBJ2-5 15 TRBV4-3 CASSQDPGPKETQYF TGCGCCAGCAGCCAAGATCCTGGGCCAAAAGAGACCCAGTACTTC
. TRBD1 TRBJ1-3 18 TRBV19 CASSPSGTGASSGNTIYF TGTGCCAGTAGTCCCTCCGGGACAGGGGCTTCCTCTGGAAACACCATATATTTT
. TRBD2 TRBJ2-7 17 TRBV5-8 CASSLGVGTSGSDEQYF TGTGCCAGCAGCCTGGGAGTTGGGACTAGCGGGTCCGACGAGCAGTACTTC
. TRBD2 TRBJ2-1 17 TRBV27 CASRHVGTSGLYNEQFF TGTGCCAGCAGGCACGTAGGGACTAGCGGACTTTACAATGAGCAGTTCTTC
. . TRBJ1-6 17 TRBV4-2 CASSQDRYGTQDSPLHF TGTGCCAGCAGCCAAGATCGTTATGGGACACAGGATTCACCCCTCCACTTT
. TRBD2 TRBJ2-3 16 TRBV6-2/TRBV6-3 CASSYGRGAATDTQYF TGTGCCAGCAGTTACGGGCGGGGGGCCGCGACAGATACGCAGTATTTT
. . TRBJ1-2 15 TRBV4-1 CASSQAGTLRYGYTF TGCGCCAGCAGCCAAGCAGGGACATTACGTTATGGCTACACCTTC
. . TRBJ1-1 16 TRBV7-8 CASSLDGVRGKGEAFF TGTGCCAGCAGCTTGGATGGTGTTAGAGGGAAAGGTGAAGCTTTCTTT
. . TRBJ1-1 13 TRBV6-5 CASVSPGDTEAFF TGTGCCAGCGTCTCTCCAGGGGACACTGAAGCTTTCTTT